A selection of T cell receptor beta chains follows, all from one sample in a study of vaccination and CD4 T cells after COVID-19. The antigens for these receptors are not known. MiXCR was run by TCRdb on the PCR reads, yielding one entry per CDR3 protein. This table has some 9,000 distinct CDR3 sequences, around 37% appearing once. The material sequenced was CD4+ T cells from blood, cultured in vitro. These receptors were collected from a human donor who had recovered from COVID-19. CDR3s include the opening cysteine and the closing phenylalanine or tryptophan. Each record gives: clone size, J gene, V gene, D gene, CDR3 DNA, CDR3 protein. A D gene is named only where the DNA matches it firmly. Clone size, where shown, is once, few, many, or a class for clones that have expanded.

size: -
J: TRBJ2-2
V: TRBV7-2
D: -
DNA: TGTGCCAGCAGCTTAGAGGACGGTGGCGGGGAGCTGTTTTTT
CDR3: CASSLEDGGGELFF

size: -
J: TRBJ2-1
V: TRBV5-1
D: -
DNA: TGCGCCAGCAGCGGGGGAGACAGGAGACGATCTAATGAGCAGTTCTTC
CDR3: CASSGGDRRRSNEQFF

size: few
J: TRBJ1-6
V: TRBV6-1
D: -
DNA: TGTGCCAGCAGTGAATTAACAGGGAAGGGTTCACCCCTCCACTTT
CDR3: CASSELTGKGSPLHF

size: -
J: TRBJ2-3
V: TRBV21-1
D: -
DNA: TGTGCCAGCAGCAAGCATACGCAGTATTTT
CDR3: CASSKHTQYF

size: -
J: TRBJ2-1
V: TRBV5-1
D: -
DNA: TGCGCCAGCAGCCCTGACAATGAGCAGTTCTTC
CDR3: CASSPDNEQFF

size: -
J: TRBJ1-1
V: TRBV27
D: TRBD1
DNA: TGTGCCAGCAGTCCCCGGAAAAGGGGGCCCACTGAAGCTTTCTTT
CDR3: CASSPRKRGPTEAFF

size: -
J: TRBJ2-1
V: TRBV7-9
D: -
DNA: TGTGCCAGCAGCTTAGCTTGGGGGAGATCCAATGAGCAGTTCTTC
CDR3: CASSLAWGRSNEQFF

size: -
J: TRBJ2-2
V: TRBV29-1
D: TRBD1
DNA: TGCAGCGGGGGACAGGGTGCTTTTGGGGAGCTGTTTTTT
CDR3: CSGGQGAFGELFF

size: -
J: TRBJ2-1
V: TRBV7-6
D: TRBD2
DNA: TGTGCCAGCAGCTCTTCGACTAGCGTCAATTTCTACAATGAGCAGTTCTTC
CDR3: CASSSSTSVNFYNEQFF

size: -
J: TRBJ2-3
V: TRBV5-1
D: -
DNA: TGCGCCAGCAGCCCGGGGACCAGCACAGATACGCAGTATTTT
CDR3: CASSPGTSTDTQYF

size: -
J: TRBJ2-1
V: TRBV20-1
D: TRBD1
DNA: TGCAGTGCTAGACCGGGACAGGGGGCCCGGTCCTACAATGAGCAGTTCTTC
CDR3: CSARPGQGARSYNEQFF

size: -
J: TRBJ1-2
V: TRBV27
D: -
DNA: TGTGCCAGCAGATCCGACAGACCTCTAACTAACTATGGCTACACCTTC
CDR3: CASRSDRPLTNYGYTF

size: few
J: TRBJ2-5
V: TRBV15
D: -
DNA: TGTGCCACCAGCAGAGATAAGAGGGGGGGCTCGAGAAGTTTAGAGACCCAGTACTTC
CDR3: CATSRDKRGGSRSLETQYF

size: -
J: TRBJ2-1
V: TRBV2
D: TRBD2
DNA: TGTGCCAGCATAGCGAGCGGGGGGGCCTACAATGAGCAGTTCTTC
CDR3: CASIASGGAYNEQFF

size: few
J: TRBJ2-5
V: TRBV5-4
D: TRBD2
DNA: TGTGCCAGCGAGGATAGGACTAGCGGGGGCGCCCACGGGAAGACCCAGTACTTC
CDR3: CASEDRTSGGAHGKTQYF

size: -
J: TRBJ1-6
V: TRBV7-8
D: TRBD1
DNA: TGTGCCAGCAGCCTTATTAGGACAGGCTCCTATAATTCACCCCTCCACTTT
CDR3: CASSLIRTGSYNSPLHF

size: -
J: TRBJ1-1
V: TRBV20-1
D: TRBD1
DNA: TGCAGTGCTAGAGATGGTCAAGGGGGCTATCGGGGGGCTTTCTTT
CDR3: CSARDGQGGYRGAFF

size: -
J: TRBJ1-5
V: TRBV6-1
D: -
DNA: TGTGCCAGCAGTGAAGAGGGGGGGGTTAGCAATCAGCCCCAGCATTTT
CDR3: CASSEEGGVSNQPQHF

size: few
J: TRBJ2-3
V: TRBV5-4
D: -
DNA: TGTGCCAGCAGCTTTGGTGGGGGTACGTTAGATACGCAGTATTTT
CDR3: CASSFGGGTLDTQYF

size: few
J: TRBJ1-6
V: TRBV6-1
D: -
DNA: TGTGCCAGCAGTGACGAAGACGGCGCTGATCCAGAGTCCTATAATTCACCCCTCCACTTT
CDR3: CASSDEDGADPESYNSPLHF

size: -
J: TRBJ1-2
V: TRBV12-5
D: -
DNA: TGTGCTAGTGCTGCTGACGGACTTACCTATGGCTACACCTTC
CDR3: CASAADGLTYGYTF

size: few
J: TRBJ1-3
V: TRBV7-9
D: -
DNA: TGTGCCAGCAGCTGGGGACCGTCCTCTGGAAACACCATATATTTT
CDR3: CASSWGPSSGNTIYF

size: few
J: TRBJ1-2
V: TRBV2
D: -
DNA: TGTGCCAGCAGTGTTAGGTCAGGGGACTATGGCTACACCTTC
CDR3: CASSVRSGDYGYTF

size: -
J: TRBJ2-6
V: TRBV7-9
D: -
DNA: TGCGCCAGCAGCCAAGATACAAATTTGGGGCTGGCGTTTTCTGGGGCCAACGTCCTGACTTTC
CDR3: CASSQDTNLGLAFSGANVLTF

size: few
J: TRBJ2-6
V: TRBV30
D: TRBD1
DNA: TGTGCCTGGGAGACAGGGGGCTCTGGGGCCAACGTCCTGACTTTC
CDR3: CAWETGGSGANVLTF

size: -
J: TRBJ2-1
V: TRBV7-2
D: -
DNA: TGTGCCAGCAGCTACCAACCACACAATGAGCAGTTCTTC
CDR3: CASSYQPHNEQFF

size: -
J: TRBJ1-1
V: TRBV3-1
D: -
DNA: TGTGCCAGCAGCCAAGGGACCCCCACTGAAGCTTTCTTT
CDR3: CASSQGTPTEAFF

size: -
J: TRBJ1-1
V: TRBV7-2
D: TRBD1
DNA: TGTGCCAGCAGCTTAACCGGGATCAGGGGGGCAAGGACTGAAGCTTTCTTT
CDR3: CASSLTGIRGARTEAFF

size: few
J: TRBJ2-5
V: TRBV19
D: TRBD2
DNA: TGTGCCAGTAGCGCAGCGGGGGCTGGGGCGTGGACCCAGTACTTC
CDR3: CASSAAGAGAWTQYF

size: -
J: TRBJ2-7
V: TRBV6-1
D: TRBD2
DNA: TGTGCCAGCAGTGAATCCCGGCGGGGGGCCTACGAGCAGTACTTC
CDR3: CASSESRRGAYEQYF

size: few
J: TRBJ1-1
V: TRBV10-3
D: TRBD1
DNA: TGTGCCATCAGGGCCGGGACAGGGGGAACCTCAGTCGTCGTCACTGAAGCTTTCTTT
CDR3: CAIRAGTGGTSVVVTEAFF

size: -
J: TRBJ1-1
V: TRBV11-3
D: -
DNA: TGTGCCAGCAGCCGTCCCAGCGGTAACATGAACACTGAAGCTTTCTTT
CDR3: CASSRPSGNMNTEAFF

size: -
J: TRBJ2-1
V: TRBV12-3/TRBV12-4
D: -
DNA: TGTGCCAGCTTCCTCACAGGGTCCCGCCACAATGAGCAGTTCTTC
CDR3: CASFLTGSRHNEQFF

size: -
J: TRBJ1-2
V: TRBV7-8
D: TRBD1
DNA: TGTGCCAGCAGCTTACGGGGACAGGGGGCCACCTATGGCTACACCTTC
CDR3: CASSLRGQGATYGYTF

size: few
J: TRBJ1-2
V: TRBV7-8
D: -
DNA: TGTGCCAGCAGCCGACCGGGGGGATCTACCTATGGCTACACCTTC
CDR3: CASSRPGGSTYGYTF

size: -
J: TRBJ1-1
V: TRBV19
D: -
DNA: TGTGCCAGTAGCACACAGGGTTTCGGGACTGAAGCTTTCTTT
CDR3: CASSTQGFGTEAFF